Below are 5 T cell receptor beta chains sequenced from a single sample in a study of T-cell memory formation after mild COVID-19. TCRdb passed the 5' RACE reads through MiXCR, listing each CDR3 protein once. The sample contains roughly 300,000 distinct CDR3 sequences, 8% to 10% of which appear only once. The sample comprised PBMCs or a T cell subset sorted from them (not recorded which). These receptors were obtained from a man younger than 30 who had mild COVID-19 (a few samples of this study predate the infection). Cell type and time point are not known.

J is TRBJ1-4 and V is TRBV27; D gene uncertain. This CDR3 contains 15 residues. Germline V gene data show CDR1 as MNHEY and CDR2 as SMNVEV (reference sequence). The V end lost 1 base, the J end lost 0 bases, and 6 bases lay between the germline ends. The CDR3 nucleotides are TGTGCCAGCAGTTTATTCGGAACAACTAATGAAAAACTGTTTTTT. It specifies CASSLFGTTNEKLFF.

The chain employs TRBV19 and TRBJ1-2; 7 bases are a match to TRBD1. CDR1 is LNHDA, CDR2 SQIVND, per germline (reference sequence). Trimming at V came to 4 bases and at J to 8 bases, leaving 4 bases not matched to a gene. This CDR3 is 12 amino acids long. This CDR3 is CASSRDSRGYTF. Written as DNA, the CDR3 is TGTGCCAGTAGTAGGGACAGCCGGGGCTACACCTTC.

V is TRBV3-1 and J is TRBJ2-7, with D unclear. CDR1 LGHDT and CDR2 YNNKEL come from the germline V gene (reference sequence). The CDR3 contains 14 residues. V was pared by 0 bases and J by 5 bases, with 11 bases between. CDR3 protein: CASSQDLRTDEQYV. The CDR3 DNA reads as TGTGCCAGCAGCCAAGACCTTCGCACGGACGAGCAGTACGTC.

This clonotype was counted only a few times. V and J are TRBV7-8 and TRBJ1-4; no definite D call. Germline V gene sequence: CDR1 SGHVS, CDR2 FQNEAQ. Trimming cost V 1 base and J 7 bases, with 10 bases left between them. The CDR3 is 14 amino acids. This CDR3 is CASSLDWGSEKLFF. CDR3 bases: TGTGCCAGCAGCTTAGATTGGGGAAGTGAAAAACTGTTTTTT.

Ten or more counts support this clonotype. V is TRBV7-9 and J is TRBJ1-5; D call uncertain. The CDR3 runs 13 residues. Germline V gene lookup returns CDR1 SEHNR and CDR2 FQNEAQ (reference sequence). The V and J ends lost 3 bases and 5 bases respectively, with 8 bases between them. The CDR3 loop is CASSLEGDQPQHF. The CDR3 coding sequence is TGTGCCAGCAGCTTGGAGGGTGATCAGCCCCAGCATTTT.